One T cell receptor (beta chain) is described in this entry. The source of the sample is a study of T cell changes during pregnancy in multiple sclerosis. Sequenced by immunoSEQ multiplex PCR; TCRdb stores in-frame clones only, minus some. The sample contains tens of thousands of clones, approximately 94% of which appear only once. Specimen: peripheral blood, collected in the third trimester of pregnancy. The TCR originated in a female donor with multiple sclerosis, enrolled in a pregnancy study.

The CDR3 protein is CATSRGDREDEKLFF. The CDR3 region has the DNA TGTGCCACCAGCAGAGGGGACAGGGAGGACGAAAAACTGTTTTTT. This sequence joins TRBV15 and TRBJ1-4, with TRBD1 matching 9 bases. The V gene end was trimmed by 1 base and the J gene end by 8 bases; junction bases not matched to a gene: 5. The CDR3 length is 15 residues. Germline CDR1 and CDR2: LNHNV and YYDKDF (reference sequence).